The 24 T cell receptor beta chains listed next were all sequenced from one sample in a study of beta chain features in type 1 diabetes. The entirety of the isolated RNA underwent reverse transcription, so expressed TCRB transcripts were sequenced. Sequencing used immunoSEQ multiplex PCR; TCRdb keeps in-frame clones, though not all of them. The sample contains some 360,000 clones, around 19% of which appear only once. Sequencing used naive CD4+ T cells from blood. These receptors came from a young woman in good health.

This sequence joins TRBV16 and TRBJ1-1; the D is unclear. Germline CDR1 and CDR2: KGHSY and FQNENV. The CDR3 consists of 13 residues. Trimming took 1 base from V and 4 from J, leaving 7 bases between them. The CDR3 loop is CASSQLSGTEAFF. CDR3 bases: TGTGCCAGCAGCCAATTATCCGGCACTGAAGCTTTCTTT.

The CDR3 DNA reads TGTGCCAGTAGTAACCCAATCAGCACTGAAGCTTTCTTT. Translated: CASSNPISTEAFF. The J gene is TRBJ1-1, the V gene TRBV19, with D hard to call. This CDR3 is 13 amino acids long. Germline V CDR1 and CDR2: LNHDA, SQIVND (reference sequence). V lost 4 bases and J lost 4, with 10 bases in between.

This clone appeared a few times. The chain joins TRBV6-1 to TRBJ2-3; 7 positions match TRBD1. The CDR3 loop spans 14 amino acids. V was clipped by 6 bases and J by 2 bases; unmatched bases: 5. Germline values: CDR1 MNHNS, CDR2 SASEGT. The DNA of the CDR3 is TGTGCCAGCAGGTACACAGGGGACACAGATACGCAGTATTTT. Amino acid sequence: CASRYTGDTDTQYF.

This clone was counted between two and nine times. This chain uses TRBV30 with TRBJ2-1, with D possibly TRBD2 on 5 matching bases. The CDR3 length is 13 residues. Germline lookup yields CDR1 GTSNPN and CDR2 SVGIG (reference sequence). V dropped 0 bases and J dropped 9 bases, with 12 bases sitting between them. CDR3 protein: CAWSVFTEGEQFF. The CDR3 coding sequence is TGTGCCTGGAGTGTGTTCACCGAGGGTGAGCAGTTCTTC. The whole variable domain, filled in from reference TRBV30 and TRBJ2-1, reads SQTIHQWPATLVQPVGSPLSLECTVEGTSNPNLYWYRQAAGRGLQLLFYSVGIGQISSEVPQNLSASRPQDRQFILSSKKLLLSDSGFYLCAWSVFTEGEQFFGPGTRLTVL.

This clone was counted only a few times. The chain uses TRBV7-2 and TRBJ1-5, with D unclear. The CDR3 is 13 residues long. V lost 3 bases and J 9 bases, leaving 12 bases between the germline ends. Germline CDR1 is SGHTA and CDR2 is FQGNSA. CDR3 coding DNA: TGTGCCAGCAGCTTGAGTGGGAGAGGGCCCCAGCATTTT. This gives the protein CASSLSGRGPQHF.

This clone came up a few times. The V gene is TRBV29-1, the J gene TRBJ2-1, with D possibly matching TRBD1 (6 bases). CDR1 is SQVTM, CDR2 ANQGSEA, per germline. This CDR3 spans 17 amino acids. Trimming removed 7 bases at V and 0 bases at J, with 22 bases between. CDR3 sequence: CSGLHRVALSSYNEQFF. The CDR3 DNA sequence: TGCAGCGGACTTCACAGGGTAGCGTTGAGCTCCTACAATGAGCAGTTCTTC.

The V and J genes are TRBV5-4 and TRBJ2-2, with 10 nucleotides matching TRBD1. V lost 5 bases to trimming and J lost 11 bases; unmatched junction nucleotides: 3. From germline, CDR1 is SGHNT and CDR2 YYREEE (reference sequence). This CDR3 region has 12 residues. This CDR3 is CASSTTGGELFF. CDR3 in DNA: TGTGCCAGCAGTACGACAGGGGGCGAGCTGTTTTTT.

This clone was detected a few times. The rearrangement uses TRBV29-1 and TRBJ2-1; TRBD2 matches 9 bases. The CDR3 length is 19 residues. The J segment lost 2 bases and the V segment lost 1 base, leaving 15 bases of the junction unmatched. Germline V gene lookup returns CDR1 SQVTM and CDR2 ANQGSEA. The CDR3 nucleotides read TGCAGCGTTGAAGCTCGGGGGGCGACTAGCGGTAAGACCTACAATGAGCAGTTCTTC. Translation gives CSVEARGATSGKTYNEQFF.

The chain links TRBV30 to TRBJ1-5; D perhaps matches TRBD1 (6 bases). CDR3 size: 14 residues. V gave up 3 bases and J gave up 3 bases, with 12 bases separating them. CDR1 is GTSNPN, CDR2 SVGIG, per germline (reference sequence). The CDR3 here is CAWRGAGPNQPQHF. The CDR3, as DNA: TGTGCCTGGAGGGGGGCAGGGCCCAATCAGCCCCAGCATTTT.

This clone was picked up a small number of times. A read error may produce the germline difference seen at one junction end. The chain has TRBV18 and TRBJ2-1; D is unclear. This CDR3 spans 13 amino acids. From germline, CDR1 is KGHSH and CDR2 LQKENI. CDR3 coding DNA: TGTGCCACCTCAGAGGCCGCCTACAATGAGCAGTTCTTC. Encoded protein: CATSEAAYNEQFF.

This clone was found a few times. V usage is TRBV6-5 and J usage is TRBJ2-5; D might be TRBD1 (5 bases). This CDR3 has 13 amino acids. The germline gives CDR1 MNHEY, CDR2 SVGAGI. Trimming left V 1 base short and J 3 bases short, with 6 bases between. The CDR3 sequence: CASSYFREETQYF. The CDR3 DNA reads TGTGCCAGCAGTTACTTCAGGGAAGAGACCCAGTACTTC.

This clone has a handful of counts. This sequence joins TRBV4-3 and TRBJ2-6; 9 nucleotides align to TRBD2. CDR1 and CDR2 (germline): LGHNA, YSLEER. Trimming took 4 bases from V and 2 from J; bases not matched to a gene: 3. The CDR3 runs to 16 residues. The CDR3 DNA is TGCGCCAGCAGCCTCGCGGGGGGGGCTGGGGCCAACGTCCTGACTTTC. It translates to CASSLAGGAGANVLTF.

The sample holds a few counts of this clone. The gene calls are TRBV5-1 and TRBJ2-5; TRBD2 matches 12 bases. CDR1 is SGHRS, CDR2 YFSETQ, per germline. The CDR3 covers 17 residues. After removal of 0 bases from V and 2 bases from J, the junction contained 5 bases not matched to a gene. The CDR3 region has the DNA TGCGCCAGCAGCTTGGCGGCTAGCGGGGGGGCTCAAGAGACCCAGTACTTC. It encodes CASSLAASGGAQETQYF.

The chain recombines TRBV10-3 with TRBJ1-4; 10 bases map to TRBD1. The V gene end was trimmed by 8 bases and the J gene end by 8 bases; junction bases not matched to a gene: 2. CDR1 is ENHRY and CDR2 is SYGVKD in the germline V gene. This CDR3 contains 12 residues. The CDR3 DNA is TGTGCCATCGGGACAGGGGACGAAAAACTGTTTTTT. Encoded protein: CAIGTGDEKLFF.

This rearrangement joins TRBV30 to TRBJ2-1, with no clear D. The CDR3 has 11 residues. Trimming removed 3 bases from V and 11 bases from J, with 11 bases in between. From germline, CDR1 is GTSNPN and CDR2 SVGIG (reference sequence). The CDR3 is CAWSEHVKQFF. CDR3 DNA sequence: TGTGCCTGGAGCGAGCACGTAAAGCAGTTCTTC.

The V and J genes are TRBV7-8 and TRBJ2-7; D perhaps matches TRBD1 (6 bases). The CDR3 spans 12 residues. The V gene's germline CDR1 is SGHVS and CDR2 FQNEAQ. V lost 5 bases and J lost 5, with 10 bases in between. The CDR3 is CASSLTGNEQYF. For the CDR3, the DNA is TGTGCCAGCAGCCTCACAGGGAACGAGCAGTACTTC.

This clone occurred a few times. The chain uses TRBV29-1 and TRBJ1-2; a weak D match, TRBD1 (5 bases). The length of the CDR3 is 12 residues. Trimming removed 7 bases at V and 6 bases at J, with 15 bases between. Per germline, CDR1 SQVTM and CDR2 ANQGSEA. The CDR3 reads CSALRRGHGYTF. CDR3 sequence (DNA): TGCAGCGCCCTCAGAAGGGGCCATGGCTACACCTTC.

This chain links TRBV5-6 with TRBJ2-7; D is unclear. The CDR3 sequence is 11 residues long. Trimming stripped 5 bases from V and 7 bases from J, with 10 bases between. CDR1 is SGHDT and CDR2 is YYEEEE in the germline V gene. The CDR3 reads CASRLDGEQYF. The CDR3 bases are TGTGCCAGCAGGTTAGACGGGGAGCAGTACTTC.

This chain links TRBV5-4 with TRBJ2-3, with D perhaps TRBD2 (5 bases). Trimming removed 2 bases at V and 2 bases at J, with 18 bases between. Germline CDR1 and CDR2: SGHNT and YYREEE (reference sequence). The CDR3 runs to 17 residues. The CDR3 coding sequence is TGTGCCAGCAGCTTCGATTACAGAACGGGGAACACAGATACGCAGTATTTT. Translation: CASSFDYRTGNTDTQYF.

This clone came up once. The chain recombines TRBV7-8 with TRBJ1-6, with D hard to call. This CDR3 comprises 16 residues. Trimming pared 0 bases from V and 5 bases from J, leaving 11 bases between. The germline CDR1 and CDR2 sequences are SGHVS and FQNEAQ. CDR3 DNA: TGTGCCAGCAGCTTAGCAGGGAGCGGCAATAATTCACCCCTCCACTTT. Translated, it gives CASSLAGSGNNSPLHF.

The rearrangement joins TRBV4-2 to TRBJ2-2; 8 bases are shared with TRBD1. V gave up 4 bases and J gave up 5 bases; unmatched junction bases: 3. Germline loops: CDR1 LGHNA, CDR2 YNFKEQ. This CDR3 is 14 amino acids long. This CDR3 reads CASSLGTGTGELFF. The DNA of the CDR3 is TGTGCCAGCAGCCTTGGGACAGGAACCGGGGAGCTGTTTTTT.

The chain has TRBV11-1 and TRBJ2-7; 9 nucleotides agree with TRBD1. The J segment lost 5 bases and the V segment lost 5 bases, leaving 7 bases of the junction unmatched. This CDR3 is 14 amino acids long. CDR1 is SGHAT and CDR2 is FQDESV in the germline V gene (reference sequence). In DNA form, the CDR3 reads TGTGCCAGCAGCCGCGGACAGGGGAGCCACGAGCAGTACTTC. Its protein is CASSRGQGSHEQYF.

CDR3 nucleotide sequence: TGCGCCAGCAGCTCTGGACAGGGACGAACCGGGGAGCTGTTTTTT. This sequence encodes CASSSGQGRTGELFF. The rearrangement uses TRBV5-1 and TRBJ2-2; 8 bases agree with TRBD1. Looked up from germline, CDR1 is SGHRS and CDR2 is YFSETQ. This CDR3 comprises 15 residues. The V gene end was trimmed by 3 bases and the J gene end by 5 bases; junction bases not matched to a gene: 6.

The chain is built from TRBV12-5 and TRBJ2-1, with D possibly TRBD1 on 5 matching bases. The CDR3 contains 15 residues. Germline V gives CDR1 LGHNT, CDR2 FRNRAP. V was cut by 2 bases and J by 1 base, with 9 bases left in between. The CDR3 DNA is TGTGCTAGTGGTTTGAATCAGGGTTCCTACAATGAGCAGTTCTTC. Its protein is CASGLNQGSYNEQFF.